Listed below are T cell receptor beta chains from one sample, sequenced in a study of radiotherapy plus CTLA-4 blockade in lung cancer. TCRdb's table, derived via immunoSEQ multiplex PCR, lists solely in-frame clones and lacks some. Of tens of thousands of clones listed, 80% to 90% were seen once; the top ten hold about 22%. Sample: peripheral blood, taken from a patient treated with radiotherapy plus ipilimumab. The receptors shown here come from a human donor with non-small cell lung cancer whose response to radiotherapy plus ipilimumab could not be evaluated. CDR3s include the opening cysteine and the closing phenylalanine or tryptophan. The order of the fields is CDR3 length, J gene, D gene, V gene, clone size, CDR3 DNA, CDR3 protein. A D gene is named only where the DNA matches it firmly. Expanded clones are given a class, and other clones once, few, many or no size at all.

CDR3 length: 14; J gene: TRBJ1-1; D gene: NA; V gene: TRBV27; clone size: once; CDR3 DNA: TGTGCCAGCAGTTCCCTGACGGGGAACACTGAAGCTTTCTTT; CDR3 protein: CASSSLTGNTEAFF
CDR3 length: 15; J gene: TRBJ2-5; D gene: TRBD2; V gene: TRBV10-2; clone size: NA; CDR3 DNA: TGCGCCAGCAACCCGGGGGGGGGCCGCCCGAAGGCCCAGTACTTC; CDR3 protein: CASNPGGGRPKAQYF
CDR3 length: 15; J gene: TRBJ2-1; D gene: NA; V gene: TRBV4-2; clone size: NA; CDR3 DNA: TGTGCCAGCAGCCAGTCCGGGTCAAACTACAATGAGCAGTTCTTC; CDR3 protein: CASSQSGSNYNEQFF
CDR3 length: 14; J gene: TRBJ2-3; D gene: NA; V gene: TRBV18; clone size: NA; CDR3 DNA: TGTGCCAGCTCACCGACAGGCAACACAGATACGCAGTATTTT; CDR3 protein: CASSPTGNTDTQYF
CDR3 length: 19; J gene: TRBJ1-6; D gene: NA; V gene: TRBV27; clone size: NA; CDR3 DNA: TGTGCCAGCAGCCCCGCCCGACACGGAAAACTCAACTATAATTCACCCCTCCACTTT; CDR3 protein: CASSPARHGKLNYNSPLHF
CDR3 length: 15; J gene: TRBJ1-1; D gene: NA; V gene: TRBV11-2; clone size: NA; CDR3 DNA: TGTGCCAGCAGCTTAGTCACGCCGCGGGGGGGTGAAGCTTTCTTT; CDR3 protein: CASSLVTPRGGEAFF
CDR3 length: 13; J gene: TRBJ1-2; D gene: TRBD1; V gene: TRBV2; clone size: NA; CDR3 DNA: TGTGCCAGCAGTCCACAGGGGGCGGATGGCTACACCTTC; CDR3 protein: CASSPQGADGYTF
CDR3 length: 14; J gene: TRBJ2-7; D gene: TRBD2; V gene: TRBV5-1; clone size: NA; CDR3 DNA: TGCGCCAGCAGCTCCGTAGCGGGAGCGGGCGAGCAGTACTTC; CDR3 protein: CASSSVAGAGEQYF
CDR3 length: 14; J gene: TRBJ2-7; D gene: NA; V gene: TRBV4-2; clone size: NA; CDR3 DNA: TGTGCCAGCAGCCAAGATTTGCAGTCAGAAGAGCAGTACTTC; CDR3 protein: CASSQDLQSEEQYF
CDR3 length: 14; J gene: TRBJ2-4; D gene: NA; V gene: TRBV4-3; clone size: NA; CDR3 DNA: TGCGCCAGCAGCCTTAGCCCGTCAGACCTAGCGCAGTACTTC; CDR3 protein: CASSLSPSDLAQYF
CDR3 length: 19; J gene: TRBJ2-2; D gene: TRBD1; V gene: TRBV6-1; clone size: few; CDR3 DNA: TGTGCCAGCAGTGAATCAAATATATTAGCAGGGGGCGATCCCGGGGAGCTGTTTTTT; CDR3 protein: CASSESNILAGGDPGELFF
CDR3 length: 15; J gene: TRBJ2-5; D gene: TRBD1; V gene: TRBV7-2; clone size: NA; CDR3 DNA: TGTGCCAGCAGCTACGGGACAGGGTATACGGAGACCCAGTACTTC; CDR3 protein: CASSYGTGYTETQYF
CDR3 length: 16; J gene: TRBJ2-1; D gene: NA; V gene: TRBV7-8; clone size: NA; CDR3 DNA: TGTGCCAGCAGCTTATATGGCAGGGGGGCGCTGAATGAGCAGTTCTTC; CDR3 protein: CASSLYGRGALNEQFF
CDR3 length: 13; J gene: TRBJ2-7; D gene: NA; V gene: TRBV28; clone size: once; CDR3 DNA: TGTGCCAGCAGTTTAACAGGGGCGGGAGAGCAGTACTTC; CDR3 protein: CASSLTGAGEQYF
CDR3 length: 15; J gene: TRBJ2-3; D gene: TRBD2; V gene: TRBV7-3; clone size: NA; CDR3 DNA: TGTGCCAGCAGTGAAACTAGCGGGGTAACAGATACGCAGTATTTT; CDR3 protein: CASSETSGVTDTQYF
CDR3 length: 14; J gene: TRBJ1-1; D gene: NA; V gene: TRBV6-5; clone size: few; CDR3 DNA: TGTGCCAGCAGTTACTCGACGGGAAACACTGAAGCTTTCTTT; CDR3 protein: CASSYSTGNTEAFF
CDR3 length: 14; J gene: TRBJ1-2; D gene: TRBD1; V gene: TRBV6-5; clone size: once; CDR3 DNA: TGTGCCAGCAGCACAGGGGCGTTAAACTATGGCTACACCTTC; CDR3 protein: CASSTGALNYGYTF
CDR3 length: 11; J gene: TRBJ2-7; D gene: NA; V gene: TRBV2; clone size: NA; CDR3 DNA: TGTGCCAGCAGTTCGTCCCACGAGCAGTACTTC; CDR3 protein: CASSSSHEQYF
CDR3 length: 13; J gene: TRBJ2-1; D gene: TRBD2; V gene: TRBV5-6; clone size: once; CDR3 DNA: TGTGCCAGCCGACTAGCGGGACCCAATGAGCAGTTCTTC; CDR3 protein: CASRLAGPNEQFF
CDR3 length: 16; J gene: TRBJ1-1; D gene: NA; V gene: TRBV7-9; clone size: NA; CDR3 DNA: TGTGCCAGCAGCTTAGCGCGGCCGGGAGGGGACACTGAAGCTTTCTTT; CDR3 protein: CASSLARPGGDTEAFF
CDR3 length: 13; J gene: TRBJ2-5; D gene: TRBD1; V gene: TRBV6-4; clone size: NA; CDR3 DNA: TGTGCCAGCAGCGGGACAGGGGTGGAGACCCAGTACTTC; CDR3 protein: CASSGTGVETQYF
CDR3 length: 14; J gene: TRBJ2-1; D gene: NA; V gene: TRBV29-1; clone size: NA; CDR3 DNA: TGCAGCGTTGAAGATCTTACTAGGGGGAATGAGCAGTTCTTC; CDR3 protein: CSVEDLTRGNEQFF
CDR3 length: 19; J gene: TRBJ1-6; D gene: TRBD1; V gene: TRBV4-3; clone size: few; CDR3 DNA: TGCGCCAGCAGCATGCGCCGGGACAGGGCTGATTTTCGGGATTCACCCCTCCACTTT; CDR3 protein: CASSMRRDRADFRDSPLHF
CDR3 length: 16; J gene: TRBJ2-3; D gene: TRBD1; V gene: TRBV28; clone size: NA; CDR3 DNA: TGTGCCAGCAGTACATCCCGGCAGGGGGCGACAGATACGCAGTATTTT; CDR3 protein: CASSTSRQGATDTQYF
CDR3 length: 18; J gene: TRBJ2-7; D gene: TRBD2; V gene: TRBV28; clone size: few; CDR3 DNA: TGTGCCAGCAGTTTAATTGCTAGCGGCTCCCCTATTTACTACGAGCAGTACTTC; CDR3 protein: CASSLIASGSPIYYEQYF
CDR3 length: 12; J gene: TRBJ2-7; D gene: NA; V gene: TRBV11-2; clone size: NA; CDR3 DNA: TGTGCCAGCAGCTTCGGTACCTACGAGCAGTACTTC; CDR3 protein: CASSFGTYEQYF
CDR3 length: 14; J gene: TRBJ1-2; D gene: NA; V gene: TRBV28; clone size: NA; CDR3 DNA: TGTGCCAGCAGTTTAAATGGAGCTAACTATGGCTACACCTTC; CDR3 protein: CASSLNGANYGYTF
CDR3 length: 16; J gene: TRBJ1-6; D gene: TRBD1; V gene: TRBV9; clone size: once; CDR3 DNA: TGTGCCAGCAGCGTAGGGAGACAGGGGTACAATTCACCCCTCCACTTT; CDR3 protein: CASSVGRQGYNSPLHF
CDR3 length: 16; J gene: TRBJ1-1; D gene: TRBD1; V gene: TRBV5-1; clone size: NA; CDR3 DNA: TGCGCCAGCAGCCCGGGACAGGGTTATCAGAACACTGAAGCTTTCTTT; CDR3 protein: CASSPGQGYQNTEAFF
CDR3 length: 17; J gene: TRBJ2-1; D gene: TRBD2; V gene: TRBV19; clone size: once; CDR3 DNA: TGTGCCAGTACCCCCAGGACTAGCGGGAGGGCCGGCAATGAACAGTTCTTC; CDR3 protein: CASTPRTSGRAGNEQFF
CDR3 length: 15; J gene: TRBJ2-1; D gene: NA; V gene: TRBV19; clone size: NA; CDR3 DNA: TGTGCCAGTATGGACTCGGCGCCGGGGGACAATGAGCAGTTCTTC; CDR3 protein: CASMDSAPGDNEQFF
CDR3 length: 14; J gene: TRBJ1-5; D gene: TRBD1; V gene: TRBV2; clone size: NA; CDR3 DNA: TGTGCCAGCAGGACCGGGACAGGGTATCAGCCCCAGCATTTT; CDR3 protein: CASRTGTGYQPQHF
CDR3 length: 15; J gene: TRBJ1-1; D gene: TRBD1; V gene: TRBV5-6; clone size: NA; CDR3 DNA: TGTGCCAGCAGCTGGGGACAGCGTACGAACACTGAAGCTTTCTTT; CDR3 protein: CASSWGQRTNTEAFF
CDR3 length: 14; J gene: TRBJ2-4; D gene: TRBD2; V gene: TRBV28; clone size: NA; CDR3 DNA: TGTGCCAGCAGTTTAATGGCGGGAGGGGTTCCTCAGTACTTC; CDR3 protein: CASSLMAGGVPQYF
CDR3 length: 13; J gene: TRBJ1-1; D gene: TRBD1; V gene: TRBV28; clone size: NA; CDR3 DNA: TGTGCCAGCAGAACAGGGGGGGTCGCTGAAGCTTTCTTT; CDR3 protein: CASRTGGVAEAFF
CDR3 length: 13; J gene: TRBJ2-5; D gene: TRBD2; V gene: TRBV27; clone size: NA; CDR3 DNA: TGTGCCAGCAGTTTGGCGGGAGTCGAGACCCAGTACTTC; CDR3 protein: CASSLAGVETQYF
CDR3 length: 17; J gene: TRBJ2-3; D gene: TRBD1; V gene: TRBV4-1; clone size: NA; CDR3 DNA: TGCGCCAGCAGCCCCGGGACAGGGGGAGTAAGCACAGATACGCAGTATTTT; CDR3 protein: CASSPGTGGVSTDTQYF
CDR3 length: 16; J gene: TRBJ1-3; D gene: NA; V gene: TRBV14; clone size: NA; CDR3 DNA: TGTGCCAGCAGCCAAGATGGGCGAGACGGCAGAAACACCATATATTTT; CDR3 protein: CASSQDGRDGRNTIYF
CDR3 length: 14; J gene: TRBJ2-7; D gene: TRBD1; V gene: TRBV6-1; clone size: NA; CDR3 DNA: TGTGCCAGCACCGCCAGGGACAGAGCCTACGAGCAGTACTTC; CDR3 protein: CASTARDRAYEQYF
CDR3 length: 17; J gene: TRBJ2-6; D gene: TRBD2; V gene: TRBV18; clone size: NA; CDR3 DNA: TGTGCCAGCTCGCTTTTTGAGGGAGGGACTGGGGCCAACGTCCTGACTTTC; CDR3 protein: CASSLFEGGTGANVLTF
CDR3 length: 17; J gene: TRBJ2-2; D gene: TRBD2; V gene: TRBV27; clone size: NA; CDR3 DNA: TGTGCCAGCAGGCTGAACGGACTAGCGTTTACAACCGGGGAGCTGTTTTTT; CDR3 protein: CASRLNGLAFTTGELFF
CDR3 length: 16; J gene: TRBJ2-3; D gene: TRBD2; V gene: TRBV5-6; clone size: NA; CDR3 DNA: TGTGCCAGCAGGCTAACCCGGACTAGCTCCTCTGGTACGCAGTATTTT; CDR3 protein: CASRLTRTSSSGTQYF
CDR3 length: 19; J gene: TRBJ2-1; D gene: TRBD2; V gene: TRBV7-9; clone size: NA; CDR3 DNA: TGTGCCAGCAGCTCCTGGGAGAATAGCGGGGGAAATCCATACAATGAGCAGTTCTTC; CDR3 protein: CASSSWENSGGNPYNEQFF
CDR3 length: 20; J gene: TRBJ2-4; D gene: NA; V gene: TRBV19; clone size: NA; CDR3 DNA: TGTGCCAGTAGTATAGCAGTGAATCCCCTAAAGGACTCGAATAAAAACATTCAGTACTTC; CDR3 protein: CASSIAVNPLKDSNKNIQYF
CDR3 length: 14; J gene: TRBJ2-2; D gene: NA; V gene: TRBV2; clone size: NA; CDR3 DNA: TGTGCCAGCAGGGGACTGGTGGGCACCGGGGAGCTGTTTTTT; CDR3 protein: CASRGLVGTGELFF
CDR3 length: 15; J gene: TRBJ2-7; D gene: TRBD1; V gene: TRBV4-2; clone size: NA; CDR3 DNA: TGTGCCAGCAGCCCGGTCCCGGGACAGGGTCGCGAGCAGTACTTC; CDR3 protein: CASSPVPGQGREQYF
CDR3 length: 14; J gene: TRBJ1-6; D gene: NA; V gene: TRBV27; clone size: NA; CDR3 DNA: TGTGCCAGCAGTTTTCAGGATTATAATTCACCCCTCCACTTT; CDR3 protein: CASSFQDYNSPLHF
CDR3 length: 12; J gene: TRBJ2-1; D gene: NA; V gene: TRBV5-1; clone size: NA; CDR3 DNA: TGCGCCAGCAGCTTGGTCGTCTATGAGCAGTTCTTC; CDR3 protein: CASSLVVYEQFF